Listed below are T cell receptor beta chains from one sample, sequenced in a study of cytomegalovirus exposure and HLA in healthy donors. Using immunoSEQ multiplex PCR, the repertoire was profiled, and TCRdb retains in-frame clones only, with some absent. The repertoire includes more than 85,000 clones, 80% to 90% of them detected once, and approximately 1.2% sits in the top ten. Input material: PBMCs. These receptors were taken from a woman between 18 and 30 years old in good health and CMV-seronegative. Both conserved end residues are part of each CDR3.

V: TRBV27
CDR3: CASSLSRMTGPFSYNEQFF

V: TRBV19
CDR3: CASSMWQGRQPQHF

V: TRBV19
CDR3: CASSIVLAGGRREQFF

V: TRBV4-3
CDR3: CASSQDPGNSYEQYF

V: TRBV13
CDR3: CASSGTSGSVAYNEQFF

V: TRBV13
CDR3: CASSPGDNSGNTIYF

V: TRBV5-4
CDR3: CASSEDTAKNIQYF

V: TRBV18
CDR3: CASSRAAGYNEQFF

V: TRBV11-2
CDR3: CASSPTTRGGPKALEQFF

V: TRBV19
CDR3: CASSMVGLAGGYNEQFF

V: TRBV7-2
CDR3: CASSLSGGGAVNGYTF

V: TRBV7-2
CDR3: CASSLQYGEETQYF

V: TRBV5-1
CDR3: CASSFAKDRARTDTQYF

V: TRBV7-9
CDR3: CASSTGTTLGTQYF

V: TRBV11-2
CDR3: CASSFDRLGYGYTF

V: TRBV9
CDR3: CASSVTSGRSNEQFF

V: TRBV19
CDR3: CASSRTVSTDTQYF

V: TRBV28
CDR3: CASSEGGLERNTEAFF

V: TRBV10-2
CDR3: CASSESLAGGYTDTQYF

V: TRBV11-3
CDR3: CASSARVGGENIQYF

V: TRBV7-2
CDR3: CASSLRDPNTGELFF

V: TRBV11-3
CDR3: CASSPRLAGENEQFF

V: TRBV28
CDR3: CASRAGGDGYTF

V: TRBV28
CDR3: CAGSTPGTGDDEQYF

V: TRBV28
CDR3: CASSLVGARKTQYF

V: TRBV6-4
CDR3: CASSASGGTTGELFF

V: TRBV5-1
CDR3: CASSTHVGTKDTQYF

V: TRBV9
CDR3: CASSGEGGRRTDTQYF

V: TRBV7-2
CDR3: CASSLVGGSNQPQHF

V: TRBV19
CDR3: CASSPGRFETQYF

V: TRBV4-2
CDR3: CASSPGDRSYNEQFF

V: TRBV9
CDR3: CASSVANKIRGIPSYNEQFF